The TCR beta chain described here comes from a study of cytomegalovirus exposure and HLA in healthy donors. V was pared by 2 bases and J by 7 bases, with 12 bases between. The germline CDR1 and CDR2 sequences are SGHNT and YENEEA. The CDR3 is 14 residues long. Study observations and caveats: Prior analysis indicated that the majority of TCR beta V segments exhibited productivity approximately 87% or approximately 30% of the time. Later, TCR association rates were found to vary by HLA locus, highest for DRB1 and lowest for HLA-C. When a later analysis compared HLA-associated TCR beta chains with equally common others, the HLA-associated chains turned out to be more clonally expanded and to have lower generation probabilities.

Worth noting for this clone: What it recognizes is unknown.

The PCR had 60 Vbeta and 13 Jbeta primers. In the original analysis: Later, roughly 80 million unique TCR beta chains were counted in an analysis, and approximately 10 million of them were shared. Sequencing was performed with immunoSEQ multiplex PCR; in TCRdb, only in-frame clones are kept and a portion is missing. That table is the source of V, J and clone size, and D and trimming were worked out from the DNA. Of 200,000 or so clones listed, over 65% are singletons. Specimen: PBMCs. J is TRBJ2-1 and V is TRBV11-3; the D gene is possibly TRBD2 (5 bases). This TCR derives from a young man in good health and CMV-seronegative. The CDR3 here is CASSLLGGLNEQFF. The CDR3 region has the DNA TGTGCCAGCAGCTTATTAGGAGGCTTGAATGAGCAGTTCTTC.